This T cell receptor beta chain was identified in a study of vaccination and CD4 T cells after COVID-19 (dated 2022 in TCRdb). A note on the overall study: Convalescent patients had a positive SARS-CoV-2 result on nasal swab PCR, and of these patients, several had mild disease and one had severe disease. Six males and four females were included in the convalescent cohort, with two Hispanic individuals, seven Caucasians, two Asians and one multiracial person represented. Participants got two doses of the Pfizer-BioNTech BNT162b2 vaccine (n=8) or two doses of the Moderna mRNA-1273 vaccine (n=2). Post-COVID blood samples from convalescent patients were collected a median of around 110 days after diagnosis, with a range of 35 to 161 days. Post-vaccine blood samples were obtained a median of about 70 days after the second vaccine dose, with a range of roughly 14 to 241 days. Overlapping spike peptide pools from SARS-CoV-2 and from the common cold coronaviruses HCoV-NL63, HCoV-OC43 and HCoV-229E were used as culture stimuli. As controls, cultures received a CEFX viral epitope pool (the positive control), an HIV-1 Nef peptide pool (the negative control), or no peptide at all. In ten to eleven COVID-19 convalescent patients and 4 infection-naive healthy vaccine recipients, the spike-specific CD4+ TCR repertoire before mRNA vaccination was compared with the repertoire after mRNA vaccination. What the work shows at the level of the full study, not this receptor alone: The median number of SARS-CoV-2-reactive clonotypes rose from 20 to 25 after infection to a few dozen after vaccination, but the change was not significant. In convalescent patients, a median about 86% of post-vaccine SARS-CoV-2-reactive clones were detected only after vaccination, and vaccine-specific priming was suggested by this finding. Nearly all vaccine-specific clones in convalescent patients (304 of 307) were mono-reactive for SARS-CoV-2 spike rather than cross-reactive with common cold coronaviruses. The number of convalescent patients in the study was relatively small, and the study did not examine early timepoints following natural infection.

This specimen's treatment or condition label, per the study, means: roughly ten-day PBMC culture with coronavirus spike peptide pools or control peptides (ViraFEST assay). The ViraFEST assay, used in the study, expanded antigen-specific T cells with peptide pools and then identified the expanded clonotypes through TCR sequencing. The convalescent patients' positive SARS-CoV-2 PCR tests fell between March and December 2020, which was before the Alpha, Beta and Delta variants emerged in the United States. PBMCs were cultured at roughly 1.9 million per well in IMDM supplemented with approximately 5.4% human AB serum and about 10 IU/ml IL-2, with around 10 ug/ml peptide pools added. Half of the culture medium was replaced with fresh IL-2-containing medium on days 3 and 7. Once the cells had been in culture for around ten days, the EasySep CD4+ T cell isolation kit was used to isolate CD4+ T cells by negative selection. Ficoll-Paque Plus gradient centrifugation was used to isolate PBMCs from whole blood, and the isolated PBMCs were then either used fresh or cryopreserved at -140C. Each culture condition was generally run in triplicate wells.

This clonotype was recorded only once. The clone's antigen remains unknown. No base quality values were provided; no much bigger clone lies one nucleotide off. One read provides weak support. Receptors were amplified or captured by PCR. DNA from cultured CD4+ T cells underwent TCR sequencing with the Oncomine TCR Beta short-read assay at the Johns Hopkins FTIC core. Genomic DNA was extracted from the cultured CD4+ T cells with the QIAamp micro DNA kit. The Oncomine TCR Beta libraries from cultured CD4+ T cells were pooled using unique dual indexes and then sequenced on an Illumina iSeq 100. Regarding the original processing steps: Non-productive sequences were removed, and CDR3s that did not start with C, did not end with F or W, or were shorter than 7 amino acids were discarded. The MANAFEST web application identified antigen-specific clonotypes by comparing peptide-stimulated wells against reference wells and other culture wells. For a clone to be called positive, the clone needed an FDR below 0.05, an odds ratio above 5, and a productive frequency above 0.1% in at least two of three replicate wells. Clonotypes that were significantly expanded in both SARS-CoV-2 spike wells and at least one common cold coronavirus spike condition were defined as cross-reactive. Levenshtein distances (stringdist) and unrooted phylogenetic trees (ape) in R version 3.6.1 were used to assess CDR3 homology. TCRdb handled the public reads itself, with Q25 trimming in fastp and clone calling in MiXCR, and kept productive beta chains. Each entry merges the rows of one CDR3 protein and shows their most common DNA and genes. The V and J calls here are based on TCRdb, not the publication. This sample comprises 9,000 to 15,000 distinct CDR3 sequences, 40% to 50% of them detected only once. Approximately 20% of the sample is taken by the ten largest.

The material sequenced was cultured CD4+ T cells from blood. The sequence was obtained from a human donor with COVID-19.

The nucleotides read TGTGCCAGCTCATCTAGCGTATTTCTCGGGGAGCTGTTTTTT. It specifies CASSSSVFLGELFF. Recombination joined TRBV6-1 with TRBJ2-2; the best D guess is TRBD2, with 6 bases matching. The CDR1 and CDR2 encoded by the germline V gene are MNHNS and SASEGT. The CDR3, cysteine through phenylalanine, is 14 amino acids long. Here the CDR3 DNA is all that survives: 42 bases in frame from base 1. V is shortened by 8 bases, J by 7 bases, and the region joining them spans 17 bases.